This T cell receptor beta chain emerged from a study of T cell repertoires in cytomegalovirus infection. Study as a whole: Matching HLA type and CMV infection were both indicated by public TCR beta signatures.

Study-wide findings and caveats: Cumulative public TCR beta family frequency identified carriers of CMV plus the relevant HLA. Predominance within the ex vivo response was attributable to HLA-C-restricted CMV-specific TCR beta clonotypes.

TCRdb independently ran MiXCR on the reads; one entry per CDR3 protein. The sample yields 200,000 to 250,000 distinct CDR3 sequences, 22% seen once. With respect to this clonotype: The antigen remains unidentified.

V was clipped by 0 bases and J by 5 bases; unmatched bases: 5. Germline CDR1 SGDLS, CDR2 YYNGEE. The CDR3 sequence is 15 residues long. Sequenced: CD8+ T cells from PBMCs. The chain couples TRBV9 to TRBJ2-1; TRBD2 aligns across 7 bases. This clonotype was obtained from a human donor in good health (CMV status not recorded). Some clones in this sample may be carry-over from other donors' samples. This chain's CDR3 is CASSVGGGYDNEQFF. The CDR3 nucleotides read TGTGCCAGCAGCGTAGGGGGGGGGTACGACAATGAGCAGTTCTTC.